The 32 T cell receptor beta chains given below trace back to one sample, sequenced in a study of CD8 T cells in ankylosing spondylitis. No antigen is known for these receptors. Using its own MiXCR run on the 5' RACE reads, TCRdb lists one record per CDR3 protein. In the table there are about 700,000 distinct CDR3 sequences, around 17% of which are singletons. General study results and limits: Among TCR beta sequences, a motif of about 8 highly homologous variants appeared characteristic of ankylosing spondylitis blood.

The sample was blood, either unsorted or a sorted T cell fraction (not recorded which). Receptors were obtained from a male donor with ankylosing spondylitis.

This clonotype was counted only a few times. This chain uses TRBV20-1 with TRBJ1-5; 7 bases are a match to TRBD1. Germline CDR1 is DFQATT and CDR2 is SNEGSKA (reference sequence). V dropped 6 bases and J dropped 5; count of bases not matched to a gene: 7. This CDR3 comprises 13 residues. CDR3 nucleotides: TGCAGTGCCGGAAGACAGGGACATCAGCCCCAGCATTTT. This codes for CSAGRQGHQPQHF.

The rearrangement links TRBV20-1 to TRBJ1-2; D might be TRBD1 (5 bases). Germline-derived CDR1 and CDR2 are DFQATT and SNEGSKA (reference sequence). CDR3 length: 11 amino acids. V was trimmed by 3 bases and J by 8 bases, leaving 10 bases between them. The CDR3 reads CSARQGSGYTF. CDR3 nucleotides: TGCAGTGCTAGGCAGGGAAGCGGCTACACCTTC.

The rearrangement joins TRBV6-5 to TRBJ1-5; a weak D match, TRBD1 (6 bases). CDR1 and CDR2 (germline): MNHEY, SVGAGI. The CDR3 covers 13 residues. Between the trimmed V and J ends, which lost 5 bases and 9 bases, there was a span of 14 bases. CDR3 sequence reads: CASSTSGAWPQHF. As DNA, the CDR3 is TGTGCCAGCAGTACCTCGGGGGCGTGGCCCCAGCATTTT.

This clonotype was observed many times. This chain's CDR3 is CASSFRTANTEAFF. The DNA of the CDR3 is TGTGCCAGCAGTTTTCGGACGGCGAACACTGAAGCTTTCTTT. The rearrangement links TRBV12-3 or TRBV12-4 to TRBJ1-1; D is unresolved. The CDR3 loop spans 14 amino acids. V lost 3 bases and J 1 base, leaving 9 bases between the germline ends.

This clonotype appeared a few times. The V call is TRBV6-1, the J call TRBJ2-3; 7 nucleotides match TRBD1. V trimming: 6 bases; J trimming: 6 bases; junction bases outside the gene matches: 12. The germline CDR1 and CDR2 sequences are MNHNS and SASEGT. The CDR3 has 15 amino acids. The CDR3 coding sequence is TGTGCCAGCAGACCCTCCTCCACAGGGGCGGATACGCAGTATTTT. Its translation is CASRPSSTGADTQYF.

Only one count was recorded for this clonotype. This chain joins TRBV2 and TRBJ1-2; D remains unclear. Germline V CDR1 and CDR2: SNHLY, FYNNEI. The CDR3 totals 14 residues. The V gene lost 7 bases and the J gene lost 2 bases, with 14 bases spanning the gap. Here the CDR3 reads CASIGPEENYGYTF. CDR3 nucleotide sequence: TGTGCCAGCATTGGGCCAGAAGAAAACTATGGCTACACCTTC. The full variable domain, its missing parts supplied by reference TRBV2 and TRBJ1-2, is EPEVTQTPSHQVTQMGQEVILRCVPISNHLYFYWYRQILGQKVEFLVSFYNNEISEKSEIFDDQFSVERPDGSNFTLKIRSTKLEDSAMYFCASIGPEENYGYTFGSGTRLTVV.

The sample holds a few counts of this clonotype. The chain carries TRBV7-9 and TRBJ2-1; D is unclear. Trimming took 2 bases from V and 9 from J, leaving 5 bases between them. The CDR3 has 11 residues. Germline loops: CDR1 SEHNR, CDR2 FQNEAQ (reference sequence). The CDR3 region has the DNA TGTGCCAGCAGCTTATTGATTGAGCAGTTCTTC. Translated: CASSLLIEQFF.

The CDR3 DNA reads TGCAGTGCTAGAAAGGGACGGGACAAGAACACTGAAGCTTTCTTT. This sequence encodes CSARKGRDKNTEAFF. The chain uses TRBV20-1 and TRBJ1-1; D perhaps matches TRBD1 (6 bases). Germline CDR1 reads DFQATT; CDR2 reads SNEGSKA (reference sequence). V was cut by 2 bases and J by 1 base, with 14 bases left in between. This CDR3 has 15 amino acids.

In its sample, this clonotype was seen many times. V and J are TRBV12-3 or TRBV12-4 and TRBJ1-1; D gene uncertain. V lost 3 bases, J lost 1 base, and 9 bases lay in between. CDR3 length: 14 amino acids. The CDR3 spells CASSLGVRNTEAFF. In nucleotides, the CDR3 is TGTGCCAGCAGTTTGGGCGTCCGGAACACTGAAGCTTTCTTT.

This clonotype was counted only a few times. The rearrangement joins TRBV5-6 to TRBJ2-2, with D possibly being TRBD1 (5 bases). The CDR3 runs to 14 residues. The germline V gene encodes CDR1 SGHDT and CDR2 YYEEEE. V was clipped by 6 bases and J by 4 bases, with 13 bases between them. The chain's CDR3 is CASTHARVTGELFF. The DNA for the CDR3 is TGTGCCAGCACCCACGCCAGGGTCACCGGGGAGCTGTTTTTT.

This clonotype was recorded at least ten times. This chain joins TRBV7-2 and TRBJ2-1; 12 bases fit TRBD1. Looked up from germline, CDR1 is SGHTA and CDR2 is FQGNSA. CDR3 size: 15 residues. V trimming: 4 bases; J trimming: 9 bases; junction bases outside the gene matches: 7. The CDR3 loop is CASSYLGTGGSEQFF. The CDR3, as DNA: TGTGCCAGCAGCTACCTCGGGACAGGGGGCTCTGAGCAGTTCTTC. Supplemented by reference TRBV7-2 and TRBJ2-1, the full variable domain reads GAGVSQSPSNKVTEKGKDVELRCDPISGHTALYWYRQSLGQGLEFLIYFQGNSAPDKSGLPSDRFSAERTGGSVSTLTIQRTQQEDSAVYLCASSYLGTGGSEQFFGPGTRLTVL.

This chain uses TRBV2 with TRBJ1-1, with unresolved D. This CDR3 region has 10 residues. Trimming cost V 9 bases and J 7 bases, with 9 bases left between them. Germline V gives CDR1 SNHLY, CDR2 FYNNEI. In DNA, the CDR3 is TGTGCCAGTGTTTGGGTTGAAGCTTTCTTT. As protein: CASVWVEAFF.

This clonotype has only a few counts. The genes are TRBV29-1 and TRBJ2-7; D remains ambiguous. Germline V CDR1 and CDR2: SQVTM, ANQGSEA. The CDR3 extends over 14 amino acids. Trimming left V 0 bases short and J 5 bases short, with 14 bases between. The CDR3 spells CSVEDWEASHEQYF. DNA of the CDR3: TGCAGCGTTGAAGATTGGGAAGCTTCGCACGAGCAGTACTTC.

This chain joins TRBV11-2 and TRBJ2-1; TRBD2 agrees at 14 bases. CDR3 length: 18 amino acids. CDR1 is SGHAT and CDR2 is FQNNGV in the germline V gene. J gave up 10 bases and V 6 bases, and 17 bases lay outside the gene matches. CDR3 DNA: TGTGCCAGCAGGTCAACCGACGGACTAGCGGGAGGACCCCAAGAGCAGTTCTTC. The encoded protein is CASRSTDGLAGGPQEQFF. Based on the CDR3 plus reference TRBV11-2 and TRBJ2-1, the full variable domain is EAGVAQSPRYKIIEKRQSVAFWCNPISGHATLYWYQQILGQGPKLLIQFQNNGVVDDSQLPKDRFSAERLKGVDSTLKIQPAKLEDSAVYLCASRSTDGLAGGPQEQFFGPGTRLTVL.

This clonotype was seen a few times. The V and J genes are TRBV9 and TRBJ2-2; no definite D call. Deletions cut 3 bases from V and 6 bases from J, with 9 bases between. CDR3 size: 13 residues. Germline-derived CDR1 and CDR2 are SGDLS and YYNGEE. This CDR3 reads CASSESAPGELFF. The DNA of the CDR3 is TGTGCCAGCAGCGAGTCCGCACCCGGGGAGCTGTTTTTT.

This clonotype appeared once. The rearrangement joins TRBV20-1 to TRBJ2-1; 11 positions match TRBD2. Trimming removed 6 bases from V and 10 bases from J; junction bases left unmatched: 14. Germline V gene data show CDR1 as DFQATT and CDR2 as SNEGSKA (reference sequence). CDR3 length: 15 residues. The CDR3 DNA reads TGCAGTGCCCAGACGAATAGCGGGAGGGGTCGGGAGCAGTTCTTC. This encodes CSAQTNSGRGREQFF.

This clonotype has a handful of counts. The chain links TRBV20-1 to TRBJ1-3; possibly TRBD1 for D (5 bases). This CDR3 has 13 residues. Trimming removed 2 bases at V and 3 bases at J, with 8 bases between. CDR1 DFQATT and CDR2 SNEGSKA come from the germline V gene (reference sequence). The CDR3 reads CSARTGLGNTIYF. In DNA, the CDR3 is TGCAGTGCTAGAACGGGACTTGGAAACACCATATATTTT.

J is TRBJ2-4 and V is TRBV29-1, with TRBD1 matching over 9 bases. V lost 6 bases and J lost 1; bases outside the gene matches: 4. CDR3 length equals 14 residues. Germline lookup yields CDR1 SQVTM and CDR2 ANQGSEA. The chain's CDR3 is CSVRDRAAKNIQYF. Written as DNA, the CDR3 is TGCAGCGTCCGGGACAGGGCGGCCAAAAACATTCAGTACTTC.

In this sample, this clonotype turned up a few times. The chain is built from TRBV5-1 and TRBJ1-2; 7 bases align to TRBD1. V dropped 0 bases and J dropped 6; count of bases not matched to a gene: 8. The CDR3 has 15 amino acids. Per germline, CDR1 SGHRS and CDR2 YFSETQ. The CDR3 reads CASSLEPGRGDGYTF. The CDR3 DNA reads as TGCGCCAGCAGCTTGGAACCGGGCAGGGGGGATGGCTACACCTTC. Supplemented by reference TRBV5-1 and TRBJ1-2, the full variable domain reads KAGVTQTPRYLIKTRGQQVTLSCSPISGHRSVSWYQQTPGQGLQFLFEYFSETQRNKGNFPGRFSGRQFSNSRSEMNVSTLELGDSALYLCASSLEPGRGDGYTFGSGTRLTVV.

This clonotype was observed a few times. The rearrangement uses TRBV12-3 or TRBV12-4 and TRBJ2-3; 10 nucleotides line up with TRBD2. The J segment lost 3 bases and the V segment lost 5 bases, leaving 11 bases of the junction unmatched. There are 17 residues in the CDR3. In DNA form, the CDR3 reads TGTGCCAGCAGTAGTTGGGAGCGGGGGGGCCTGACAGATACGCAGTATTTT. Translated: CASSSWERGGLTDTQYF.

The chain joins TRBV2 to TRBJ2-7, with a weak D call TRBD1 (6 bases). Germline assignment: CDR1 SNHLY and CDR2 FYNNEI. CDR3 length: 14 amino acids. Trimming left V 0 bases short and J 2 bases short, with 8 bases between. CDR3 in DNA: TGTGCCAGCAGTGAAGCGCGACAGGCCTACGAGCAGTACTTC. It yields the protein CASSEARQAYEQYF.

This clonotype has a handful of counts. The chain employs TRBV4-2 and TRBJ2-1; TRBD1 matches at 7 bases. CDR1 LGHNA and CDR2 YNFKEQ come from the germline V gene. The CDR3 is made up of 16 amino acids. The V gene end was trimmed by 2 bases and the J gene end by 2 bases; junction bases not matched to a gene: 6. The CDR3 is CASSQTGTEAYNEQFF. CDR3 DNA sequence: TGTGCCAGCAGCCAAACCGGGACAGAAGCCTACAATGAGCAGTTCTTC.

The J gene is TRBJ1-4, the V gene TRBV4-1; D is uncertain. CDR1 MGHRA and CDR2 YSYEKL come from the germline V gene. V lost 4 bases to trimming and J lost 8 bases, with 17 bases between them. CDR3 length: 15 amino acids. The CDR3 sequence is CASSLAGLSGEKLFF. Here the CDR3 DNA reads TGCGCCAGCAGCCTCGCCGGGCTTTCCGGGGAAAAACTGTTTTTT.

There are a few counts of this clonotype. The V and J genes are TRBV5-6 and TRBJ2-3, with 8 nucleotides matching TRBD2. This CDR3 contains 15 residues. Unmatched junction bases numbered 4, after V lost 4 bases and J lost 0 bases. CDR1 is SGHDT and CDR2 is YYEEEE in the germline V gene. In DNA, the CDR3 is TGTGCCAGCAGCCCGGGGGGGCGGAGCACAGATACGCAGTATTTT. Protein product: CASSPGGRSTDTQYF.

This clonotype has only a few counts. V is TRBV6-1 and J is TRBJ1-1; D remains ambiguous. Germline V gives CDR1 MNHNS, CDR2 SASEGT. The CDR3 runs to 14 residues. The germline V and J ends were trimmed by 4 bases and 0 bases, with 9 bases remaining between them. CDR3 bases: TGTGCCAGCAGTGGGCGGGCCCTGAACACTGAAGCTTTCTTT. Its protein is CASSGRALNTEAFF.

V gene TRBV5-1 combines with J gene TRBJ2-7; D is perhaps TRBD1 or TRBD2 (6 bases each). V lost 3 bases, J lost 2 bases, and 21 bases lay in between. Germline CDR1 SGHRS, CDR2 YFSETQ. The CDR3 is 17 amino acids. The CDR3 here is CASSSGHLDRTTYEQYF. As DNA, the CDR3 is TGCGCCAGCAGCTCCGGGCACCTCGACAGGACTACCTACGAGCAGTACTTC.

This clonotype was detected a few times. The J gene is TRBJ1-2, the V gene TRBV12-3 or TRBV12-4; 8 positions match TRBD1. The junction had 3 bases not matched to a gene; V was cut back by 1 base and J by 8 bases. There are 13 residues in the CDR3. In DNA, the CDR3 is TGTGCCAGCAGTTTAGGGACAGGGAGAGGCTACACCTTC. Residues: CASSLGTGRGYTF.

The table lists this clonotype with a few counts. The chain couples TRBV7-3 to TRBJ2-2; 9 positions match TRBD2. This CDR3 has 17 amino acids. Trimming cost V 0 bases and J 3 bases; bases outside gene matches: 5. CDR1 and CDR2 (germline): SGHTA, FQGTGA. The chain's CDR3 is CASSLTGAGGHTGELFF. CDR3 DNA: TGTGCCAGCAGCTTAACCGGAGCGGGGGGACACACCGGGGAGCTGTTTTTT.

This rearrangement joins TRBV7-9 to TRBJ1-2, with TRBD1 identical over 9 bases. The CDR3 consists of 15 residues. Germline V lookup: CDR1 SEHNR, CDR2 FQNEAQ (reference sequence). With 4 bases clipped from V and 2 bases from J, the junction kept 5 bases outside the gene matches. Written as DNA, the CDR3 is TGTGCCAGCAGCTCGGTGACAGGGGGGAACTATGGCTACACCTTC. It is translated as CASSSVTGGNYGYTF.

This clonotype appeared a few times. V gene TRBV5-1 combines with J gene TRBJ1-1; a possible D gene is TRBD1 (5 bases). Per the germline V gene, CDR1 is SGHRS and CDR2 is YFSETQ. V was cut by 0 bases and J by 1 base, with 13 bases left in between. The CDR3 length is 16 residues. As DNA, the CDR3 is TGCGCCAGCAGCTTGGGTGGGGGGGAGGCGAACACTGAAGCTTTCTTT. This encodes CASSLGGGEANTEAFF.

J is TRBJ2-7 and V is TRBV20-1, with D maybe TRBD2 (5 bases). The CDR3 contains 13 residues. V was shortened by 5 bases and J by 2 bases, with 13 bases between the two germline ends. Germline-derived CDR1 and CDR2 are DFQATT and SNEGSKA (reference sequence). CDR3 bases: TGCAGTGCTGCCCGGGGTGCCCCCTACGAGCAGTACTTC. It is translated as CSAARGAPYEQYF.

This clonotype has more than one count but fewer than ten. DNA for the CDR3: TGTGCCATCAGCCAGGGGGTAGGTCTGAACACTGAAGCTTTCTTT. Protein: CAISQGVGLNTEAFF. The rearrangement uses TRBV10-3 and TRBJ1-1; 7 bases fit TRBD1. The germline gives CDR1 ENHRY, CDR2 SYGVKD. CDR3 length: 15 amino acids. The trim removed 6 bases at V and 0 bases at J, leaving 7 bases unmatched.